This is a list of T cell receptor beta chains from one sample in a study of spatial heterogeneity in lung cancer. TCRdb reanalysed the 5' RACE reads using MiXCR and keeps one entry per CDR3 protein. This sample has fewer than 55,000 distinct CDR3 sequences, with 7.5% to 8% found just once. The sample consisted of PBMCs, taken at surgery. The receptors were sampled from a female donor with early-stage non-small cell lung cancer. The CDR3 runs from the conserved cysteine through the conserved F or W. A D gene is named only where the DNA matches it firmly. Size is stated for part of the rows, as once, few or many counts, or as a class when the clone is expanded.

TRBD1	TRBJ2-4	many	TRBV4-2	CASSQGGTESLAKNIQYF	TGTGCCAGCAGCCAAGGAGGGACAGAATCTCTAGCCAAAAACATTCAGTACTTC
.	TRBJ2-2	.	TRBV27	CASSRSGGVSGSGELFF	TGTGCCAGCAGTCGATCCGGCGGGGTTTCGGGGTCCGGGGAGCTGTTTTTT
.	TRBJ2-7	.	TRBV7-9	CASSFGGPNGKQYF	TGTGCCAGCAGCTTCGGGGGGCCGAACGGAAAGCAGTACTTC
.	TRBJ2-7	many	TRBV29-1	CSVSRDTTGGVQYF	TGCAGCGTTTCCAGGGACACGACCGGCGGGGTGCAGTACTTC
.	TRBJ2-7	many	TRBV6-2/TRBV6-3	CASSFRDSFYEQYF	TGTGCCAGCAGTTTCCGGGACTCCTTCTACGAGCAGTACTTC
.	TRBJ1-5	few	TRBV6-6	CASSYQNQPQHF	TGTGCCAGCAGTTACCAGAATCAGCCCCAGCATTTT
.	TRBJ2-7	few	TRBV20-1	CSARDLIGQVSSYEQYF	TGCAGTGCTAGAGATCTGATAGGTCAGGTGAGCTCCTACGAGCAGTACTTC
.	TRBJ2-1	few	TRBV7-2	CASTSIVRNQFF	TGTGCCAGCACCTCTATTGTGAGGAACCAGTTCTTC
.	TRBJ1-6	.	TRBV18	CASSPGQEYSPLHF	TGTGCCAGCTCACCTGGGCAGGAGTATTCACCCCTCCACTTT
.	TRBJ1-3	.	TRBV9	CASSAGEAGNTIYF	TGTGCCAGCAGCGCAGGGGAGGCTGGAAACACCATATATTTT
TRBD1	TRBJ2-3	.	TRBV30	CAWKTGMGTDTQYF	TGTGCCTGGAAGACAGGGATGGGCACAGATACGCAGTATTTT
.	TRBJ2-1	many	TRBV28	CASGKLSSNEQFF	TGTGCCAGCGGTAAATTGAGTTCCAATGAGCAGTTCTTC
.	TRBJ1-4	few	TRBV6-5	CASSFQSREKLFF	TGTGCCAGCAGTTTCCAGTCGAGGGAAAAACTGTTTTTT
.	TRBJ1-1	many	TRBV19	CASRRTATNTEAFF	TGTGCCAGTAGACGGACAGCGACGAACACTGAAGCTTTCTTT
.	TRBJ2-7	many	TRBV27	CASSFRVPSYEQYF	TGTGCCAGCAGTTTCAGGGTCCCCTCCTACGAGCAGTACTTC
.	TRBJ2-5	.	TRBV4-3	CASSPQHGQGGETQYF	TGCGCCAGCAGCCCCCAGCACGGGCAGGGAGGAGAGACCCAGTACTTC
.	TRBJ2-7	many	TRBV23-1	CASSQSGLQGYSYEQYF	TGCGCCAGCAGTCAATCCGGCCTACAGGGATACTCCTACGAGCAGTACTTC
TRBD1	TRBJ2-3	.	TRBV15	CATGQGGTDTQYF	TGTGCCACTGGACAGGGAGGCACAGATACGCAGTATTTT
.	TRBJ1-1	many	TRBV6-2/TRBV6-3	CASSSLWDDRNTEAFF	TGTGCCAGCAGTTCCTTATGGGATGACAGGAACACTGAAGCTTTCTTT